Following are 30 T cell receptor beta chains from one sample sequenced in a study of regulatory T cells in long-lasting Graves disease. Time point: persistent/refractory GD, antithyroid drugs over 5 years with positive TRAb. PBMC-derived RNA was used for the TCR library. To make TCR beta libraries, researchers used iRepertoire HTBI primers and Arm-PCR of CDR3 regions. TCRdb passed the multiplex PCR reads through MiXCR, listing each CDR3 protein once. The sample holds some 420,000 distinct CDR3 sequences; under 25% are singletons and the top ten take about 12%. Source: peripheral blood mononuclear cells (PBMCs), taken when the disease was refractory, from a patient treated with antithyroid drugs. These receptors were taken from a female donor with Graves disease.

This clonotype was seen ten or more times. This chain uses TRBV7-2 with TRBJ2-7; 9 bases are shared with TRBD1. There are 17 residues in the CDR3. The germline V gene has CDR1 SGHTA and CDR2 FQGNSA. V lost 5 bases and J lost 7; bases outside the gene matches: 18. The CDR3 sequence: CASSSRGTGYSSGEQYF. The CDR3 coding sequence is TGTGCCAGCAGCAGCCGTGGGACAGGGTACAGTTCGGGTGAGCAGTACTTC.

In its sample, this clonotype was seen many times. The chain carries TRBV28 and TRBJ1-5; D is ambiguous. CDR3 length: 16 amino acids. V dropped 2 bases and J dropped 0 bases, with 11 bases sitting between them. CDR1 is MDHEN and CDR2 is SYDVKM in the germline V gene. The CDR3 DNA reads TGTGCCAGCAGTTTACTCCGACGGATTAGCAATCAGCCCCAGCATTTT. It yields the protein CASSLLRRISNQPQHF.

The chain combines TRBV6-2 or TRBV6-3 with TRBJ2-3; 11 bases fit TRBD2. Per the germline V gene, CDR1 is MNHEY and CDR2 is SVGEGT. The CDR3 is 17 residues long. The trim removed 5 bases at V and 2 bases at J, leaving 9 bases unmatched. CDR3 nucleotide sequence: TGTGCCAGCAGTGGACCGGGACTAGCGGTTGACACAGATACGCAGTATTTT. This encodes CASSGPGLAVDTDTQYF.

This clonotype was recorded at least ten times. The chain links TRBV12-3 or TRBV12-4 to TRBJ1-2; no clear D gene. V was clipped by 1 base and J by 0 bases, with 9 bases between them. The CDR3 runs 15 residues. The CDR3 nucleotides read TGTGCCAGCAGTTTAGTTCAGGCACCTAACTATGGCTACACCTTC. Protein: CASSLVQAPNYGYTF.

This clonotype was detected ten times or more. This chain joins TRBV12-3 or TRBV12-4 and TRBJ2-5; D uncertain. The CDR3 loop spans 11 amino acids. The germline V and J ends were trimmed by 5 bases and 6 bases, with 7 bases remaining between them. The CDR3 region has the DNA TGTGCCAGCAGTCCGCTCCAGACCCAGTACTTC. Its protein product is CASSPLQTQYF.

The chain carries TRBV7-9 and TRBJ1-1; no clear D gene. Germline lookup yields CDR1 SEHNR and CDR2 FQNEAQ (reference sequence). V was cut by 5 bases and J by 6 bases, with 13 bases left in between. This CDR3 comprises 13 residues. The CDR3: CASSVIAGSEAFF. The CDR3 DNA reads TGTGCCAGCAGCGTAATAGCAGGTTCTGAAGCTTTCTTT. The complete variable domain, with remaining parts taken from reference TRBV7-9 and TRBJ1-1, reads DTGVSQNPRHKITKRGQNVTFRCDPISEHNRLYWYRQTLGQGPEFLTYFQNEAQLEKSRLLSDRFSAERPKGSFSTLEIQRTEQGDSAMYLCASSVIAGSEAFFGQGTRLTVV.

The chain links TRBV2 to TRBJ2-1, with 10 bases lining up with TRBD2. Germline V gives CDR1 SNHLY, CDR2 FYNNEI. Trimming cost V 2 bases and J 9 bases; bases outside gene matches: 10. The CDR3 consists of 16 residues. Written as DNA, the CDR3 is TGTGCCAGCAGTGAAAGCGGGGGGGCCACACTCACTGAGCAGTTCTTC. This sequence encodes CASSESGGATLTEQFF.

This clonotype has a handful of counts. The chain recombines TRBV7-2 with TRBJ2-5, with a tentative D call TRBD2 (6 bases). The V end lost 5 bases, the J end lost 1 base, and 14 bases lay between the germline ends. Germline loops: CDR1 SGHTA, CDR2 FQGNSA. This CDR3 contains 15 residues. CDR3 region: CASSPRGLIQETQYF. CDR3 nucleotide sequence: TGTGCCAGCAGCCCCCGGGGGTTAATCCAAGAGACCCAGTACTTC.

This clonotype was detected a few times. The chain uses TRBV20-1 and TRBJ2-2; 9 nucleotides line up with TRBD1. Germline V gene sequence: CDR1 DFQATT, CDR2 SNEGSKA (reference sequence). This CDR3 has 16 residues. Losses at the gene ends were 3 bases for V and 5 bases for J; bases not matched to a gene: 10. This CDR3 is CSASGGQGFGTGELFF. The CDR3 DNA reads as TGCAGTGCTAGCGGAGGACAGGGGTTTGGGACCGGGGAGCTGTTTTTT.

This clonotype appeared many times. V and J are TRBV7-3 and TRBJ2-5, with D possibly being TRBD2 (6 bases). V was pared by 2 bases and J by 4 bases, with 8 bases between. The CDR3 has 13 residues. CDR1 SGHTA and CDR2 FQGTGA come from the germline V gene. Here the CDR3 DNA reads TGTGCCAGCAGCTTAGCCGGGAGAGAGACCCAGTACTTC. Its translation is CASSLAGRETQYF.

The rearrangement links TRBV20-1 to TRBJ2-2; the D gene is possibly TRBD1 (5 bases). Germline V lookup: CDR1 DFQATT, CDR2 SNEGSKA (reference sequence). With 2 bases removed from V and 4 bases from J, the gap between germline ends came to 14 bases. The CDR3 is made up of 15 amino acids. CDR3 bases: TGCAGTGCTAGAATTGCAGGGCGGAGCACCGGGGAGCTGTTTTTT. It translates to CSARIAGRSTGELFF.

This sequence joins TRBV6-9 and TRBJ2-2; 7 nucleotides align to TRBD1. The CDR3 loop spans 19 amino acids. Germline assignment: CDR1 MNHGY and CDR2 SVAAGI. After removal of 3 bases from V and 3 bases from J, the junction contained 16 bases not matched to a gene. The CDR3 region has the DNA TGTGCCAGCAGTTACCTTGACAGGGACGCGATTGGTTACACCGGGGAGCTGTTTTTT. Residues: CASSYLDRDAIGYTGELFF.

A word on this clonotype: A much larger clone differs by one base, so this may be a read error. The chain links TRBV5-4 to TRBJ2-2; D may be TRBD1 (6 bases). This CDR3 has 11 amino acids. Germline CDR1 reads SGHNT; CDR2 reads YYREEE (reference sequence). The V gene lost 9 bases and the J gene lost 6 bases, with 9 bases spanning the gap. CDR3 amino acids: CATEGAGELFF. Written as DNA, the CDR3 is TGTGCCACAGAGGGGGCCGGGGAGCTGTTTTTT.

The genes are TRBV6-1 and TRBJ2-4, with D possibly TRBD2 on 5 matching bases. V lost 5 bases, J lost 13 bases, and 18 bases lay in between. Germline CDR1 is MNHNS and CDR2 is SASEGT. The CDR3 covers 13 residues. The CDR3 DNA reads as TGTGCCAGCAGTACGGAGTGGGAGTCTAGACAGTACTTC. Protein: CASSTEWESRQYF.

The genes are TRBV6-5 and TRBJ2-2, with D unclear. Trimming removed 2 bases from V and 4 bases from J, with 11 bases in between. Germline-derived CDR1 and CDR2 are MNHEY and SVGAGI. This CDR3 is built from 15 residues. CDR3: CASSYGLGGTGELFF. CDR3 coding DNA: TGTGCCAGCAGTTACGGTCTGGGTGGCACCGGGGAGCTGTTTTTT.

V gene TRBV3-1 combines with J gene TRBJ2-5; no clear D gene. The length of the CDR3 is 14 residues. Trimming left V 1 base short and J 2 bases short, with 8 bases between. The germline V gene encodes CDR1 LGHDT and CDR2 YNNKEL (reference sequence). This CDR3 is CASSQVESQETQYF. In DNA, the CDR3 is TGTGCCAGCAGCCAAGTCGAGTCTCAAGAGACCCAGTACTTC.

In this sample, this clonotype turned up many times. The chain links TRBV28 to TRBJ1-1; a possible D gene is TRBD1 (5 bases). In germline, CDR1 is MDHEN, CDR2 SYDVKM. CDR3 size: 15 residues. Trimming took 6 bases from V and 3 from J, leaving 17 bases between them. The CDR3 region has the DNA TGTGCCAGCAGGGGGGGGGGAGGGTTTGACACTGAAGCTTTCTTT. Translated, it gives CASRGGGGFDTEAFF.

This clonotype came up many times. J is TRBJ1-1 and V is TRBV28, with D perhaps matching TRBD1 (5 bases). The germline V and J ends were trimmed by 5 bases and 1 base, with 11 bases remaining between them. Germline assignment: CDR1 MDHEN and CDR2 SYDVKM. CDR3 size: 14 residues. Here the CDR3 DNA reads TGTGCCAGCAGTCTCCACGACAGGAACACTGAAGCTTTCTTT. Protein: CASSLHDRNTEAFF.

There are many counts of this clonotype. The CDR3 DNA reads TGTGCCAGCAGCTTAACTGGGACAGAGTATCAGCCCCAGCATTTT. Residues: CASSLTGTEYQPQHF. The J gene is TRBJ1-5, the V gene TRBV7-8; 7 bases align to TRBD1. From germline, CDR1 is SGHVS and CDR2 FQNEAQ. The CDR3 is 15 residues long. V shed 2 bases and J 5 bases; nucleotides not matched to a gene: 6.

V usage is TRBV20-1 and J usage is TRBJ2-1; 8 bases line up with TRBD2. This CDR3 has 14 residues. Germline lookup yields CDR1 DFQATT and CDR2 SNEGSKA (reference sequence). In DNA, the CDR3 is TGCAGCTTACCGGGACTAGGTGCCTACAATGAGCAGTTCTTC. Residues: CSLPGLGAYNEQFF.

Many counts were recorded for this clonotype. The chain employs TRBV28 and TRBJ1-2; the D gene is possibly TRBD1 (5 bases). Germline CDR1 is MDHEN and CDR2 is SYDVKM. Trimming removed 6 bases from V and 2 bases from J, with 7 bases in between. This CDR3 is built from 12 residues. CDR3 nucleotides: TGTGCCAGCAGGACAGCAAACTATGGCTACACCTTC. It is translated as CASRTANYGYTF.

This rearrangement joins TRBV12-3 or TRBV12-4 to TRBJ2-1; D is unclear. This CDR3 has 17 residues. The V gene lost 3 bases and the J gene lost 10 bases, with 25 bases spanning the gap. The CDR3 here is CASSFIPIIPQAYEQFF. CDR3 DNA: TGTGCCAGCAGTTTTATCCCGATCATTCCACAAGCCTACGAGCAGTTCTTC.

This clonotype was seen many times. The rearrangement uses TRBV25-1 and TRBJ1-6; the match to TRBD1 covers 8 bases. The CDR3 totals 16 residues. The ends lost 3 bases at V and 5 bases at J; junction bases unmatched: 6. In germline, CDR1 is MGHDK, CDR2 SYGVNS. CDR3 in amino acids: CASSDPDRVHNSPLHF. CDR3 nucleotide sequence: TGTGCCAGCAGTGACCCGGACAGGGTACATAATTCACCCCTCCACTTT.

This clonotype was recorded many times. The CDR3 loop reads CASSLGRVLGLNTEAFF. Written as DNA, the CDR3 is TGTGCCAGCAGCTTGGGCAGGGTACTGGGTCTGAACACTGAAGCTTTCTTT. The chain is built from TRBV11-2 and TRBJ1-1; a possible D gene is TRBD1 (5 bases). CDR1 SGHAT and CDR2 FQNNGV come from the germline V gene. The CDR3 loop spans 17 amino acids. V gave up 3 bases and J gave up 0 bases, with 17 bases separating them.

There are many counts of this clonotype. V gene TRBV6-5 combines with J gene TRBJ2-7, with TRBD2 matching over 11 bases. Germline trimming cut 2 bases from V and 3 bases from J; bases unmatched to any gene: 9. The CDR3 totals 17 residues. The germline V gene has CDR1 MNHEY and CDR2 SVGAGI. This CDR3 is CASSYDSGRAGYYEQYF. CDR3 DNA sequence: TGTGCCAGCAGTTACGATAGCGGGAGGGCCGGGTACTACGAGCAGTACTTC.

This clonotype was found a few times. The gene calls are TRBV7-9 and TRBJ1-2, with a tentative D call TRBD1 (6 bases). CDR1 is SEHNR and CDR2 is FQNEAQ in the germline V gene (reference sequence). The V gene lost 2 bases and the J gene lost 6 bases, with 16 bases spanning the gap. The CDR3 covers 15 residues. The chain's CDR3 is CASSLTPGVGNGYTF. The CDR3 coding sequence is TGTGCCAGCAGCTTAACTCCAGGGGTGGGCAATGGCTACACCTTC. The full variable domain, in which reference TRBV7-9 and TRBJ1-2 provide the parts outside the CDR3, is DTGVSQNPRHKITKRGQNVTFRCDPISEHNRLYWYRQTLGQGPEFLTYFQNEAQLEKSRLLSDRFSAERPKGSFSTLEIQRTEQGDSAMYLCASSLTPGVGNGYTFGSGTRLTVV.

The J gene is TRBJ2-3, the V gene TRBV19; 8 nucleotides line up with TRBD2. Germline V gives CDR1 LNHDA, CDR2 SQIVND (reference sequence). The V and J ends lost 6 bases and 4 bases, in that order; junction bases with no gene match: 6. The CDR3 runs to 14 residues. The CDR3 coding sequence is TGTGCCAGTAGAATACGGCGGGAGGCAGATACGCAGTATTTT. Its translation: CASRIRREADTQYF.

Comments on this clonotype: A read error may be the cause here, since a much bigger clone is one base away. It is likely a read error, because the conserved phenylalanine at the end of the CDR3 is missing. This chain uses TRBV7-2 with TRBJ2-7; possible D gene TRBD2, 5 bases. Germline values: CDR1 SGHTA, CDR2 FQGNSA. The V gene lost 0 bases and the J gene lost 1 base, with 7 bases spanning the gap. CDR3 length: 14 residues. The CDR3 DNA sequence: TGTGCCAGCAGCTTAGCCGGGGATTCCTACGAGCAGTACCTC. Translating gives CASSLAGDSYEQYL.

The chain recombines TRBV20-1 with TRBJ2-1; TRBD2 matches at 7 bases. Germline CDR1 is DFQATT and CDR2 is SNEGSKA (reference sequence). Germline trimming cut 6 bases from V and 0 bases from J; bases unmatched to any gene: 8. The CDR3 sequence is 15 residues long. CDR3 DNA: TGCAGTGCCCCCCCCGGCGGGAGCTCCTACAATGAGCAGTTCTTC. This encodes CSAPPGGSSYNEQFF.

This clonotype was seen only a few times. The V and J genes are TRBV14 and TRBJ1-4; D is possibly TRBD1 (5 bases). The germline V gene encodes CDR1 SGHDN and CDR2 FVKESK. V was cut by 0 bases and J by 10 bases, with 12 bases left in between. The CDR3 has 14 amino acids. The CDR3 here is CASSQERGAGKLFF. CDR3 nucleotide sequence: TGTGCCAGCAGCCAAGAGCGGGGCGCGGGAAAACTGTTTTTT.